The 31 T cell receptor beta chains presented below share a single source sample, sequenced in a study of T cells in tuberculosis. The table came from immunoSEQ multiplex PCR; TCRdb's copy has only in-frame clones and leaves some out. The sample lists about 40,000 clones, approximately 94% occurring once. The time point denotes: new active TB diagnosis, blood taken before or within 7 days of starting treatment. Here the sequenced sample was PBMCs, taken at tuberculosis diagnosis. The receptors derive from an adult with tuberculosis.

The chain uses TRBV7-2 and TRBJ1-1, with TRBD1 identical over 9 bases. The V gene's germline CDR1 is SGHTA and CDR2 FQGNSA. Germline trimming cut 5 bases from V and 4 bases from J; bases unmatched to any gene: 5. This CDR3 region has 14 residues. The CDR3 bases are TGTGCCAGCAGCGAGGACAGGGGTCGCACTGAAGCTTTCTTT. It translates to CASSEDRGRTEAFF.

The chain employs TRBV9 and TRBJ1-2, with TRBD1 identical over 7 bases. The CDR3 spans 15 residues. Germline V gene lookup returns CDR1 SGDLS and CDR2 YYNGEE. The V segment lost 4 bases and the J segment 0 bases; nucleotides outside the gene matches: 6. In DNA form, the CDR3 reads TGTGCCAGCAGCTACGGACAGGAGACTAACTATGGCTACACCTTC. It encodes CASSYGQETNYGYTF. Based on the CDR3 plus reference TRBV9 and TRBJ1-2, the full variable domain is DSGVTQTPKHLITATGQRVTLRCSPRSGDLSVYWYQQSLDQGLQFLIQYYNGEERAKGNILERFSAQQFPDLHSELNLSSLELGDSALYFCASSYGQETNYGYTFGSGTRLTVV.

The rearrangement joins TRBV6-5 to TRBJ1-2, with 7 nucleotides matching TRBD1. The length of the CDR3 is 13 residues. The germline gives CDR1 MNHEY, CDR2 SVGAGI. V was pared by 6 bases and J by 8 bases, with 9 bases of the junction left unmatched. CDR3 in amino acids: CASRAGGLEGYTF. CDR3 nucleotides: TGTGCCAGCAGAGCAGGGGGTTTAGAGGGCTACACCTTC.

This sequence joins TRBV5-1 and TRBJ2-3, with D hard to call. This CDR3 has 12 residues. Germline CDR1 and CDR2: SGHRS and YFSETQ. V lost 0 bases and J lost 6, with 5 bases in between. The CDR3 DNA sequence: TGCGCCAGCAGCTTGGAGCGTGATACGCAGTATTTT. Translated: CASSLERDTQYF.

In DNA, the CDR3 is TGTGCCAGCACGGACAGAAGCACAGATACGCAGTATTTT. It encodes CASTDRSTDTQYF. This chain uses TRBV28 with TRBJ2-3; weak D call: TRBD1 (6 bases). Germline V gene lookup returns CDR1 MDHEN and CDR2 SYDVKM. The V and J ends lost 7 bases and 0 bases respectively, with 8 bases between them. This CDR3 is built from 13 residues.

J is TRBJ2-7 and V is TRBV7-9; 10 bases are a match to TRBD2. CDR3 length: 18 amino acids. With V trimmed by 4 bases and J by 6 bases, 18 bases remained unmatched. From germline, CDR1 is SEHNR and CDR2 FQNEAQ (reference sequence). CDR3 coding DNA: TGTGCCAGCAGCTCCAATTTGAGGAAGGGGCTAGCGGGGGTCGAGCAGTACTTC. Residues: CASSSNLRKGLAGVEQYF.

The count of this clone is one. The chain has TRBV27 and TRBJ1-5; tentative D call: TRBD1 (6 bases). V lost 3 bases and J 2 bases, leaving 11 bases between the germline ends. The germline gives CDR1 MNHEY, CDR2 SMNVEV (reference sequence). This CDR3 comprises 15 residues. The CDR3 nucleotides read TGTGCCAGCAGTTTGGGGGCTACGGGCAATCAGCCCCAGCATTTT. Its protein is CASSLGATGNQPQHF.

The CDR3 DNA is TGCGCCAGCATCCCGGGACAGGGGTTTTATAATTCACCCCTCCACTTT. It yields the protein CASIPGQGFYNSPLHF. The chain links TRBV10-2 to TRBJ1-6; 10 bases line up with TRBD1. V was clipped by 7 bases and J by 4 bases; unmatched bases: 7. This CDR3 comprises 16 residues. The V gene's germline CDR1 is WSHSY and CDR2 SAAADI.

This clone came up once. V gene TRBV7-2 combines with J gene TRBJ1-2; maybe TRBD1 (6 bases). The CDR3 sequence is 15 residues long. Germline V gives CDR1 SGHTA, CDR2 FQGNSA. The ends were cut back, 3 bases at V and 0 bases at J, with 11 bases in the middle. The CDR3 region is CASSLNRAANYGYTF. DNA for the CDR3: TGTGCCAGCAGCTTGAACAGGGCAGCTAACTATGGCTACACCTTC.

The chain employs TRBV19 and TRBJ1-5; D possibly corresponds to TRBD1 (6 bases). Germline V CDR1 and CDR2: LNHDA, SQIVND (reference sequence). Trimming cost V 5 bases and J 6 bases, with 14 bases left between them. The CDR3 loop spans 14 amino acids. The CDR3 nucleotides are TGTGCCAGTAGTTTTTCAGGGGTTAGTCAGCCCCAGCATTTT. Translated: CASSFSGVSQPQHF.

In DNA, the CDR3 is TGCGCCAGCAGTCCGGGGGATGCTTTCTTT. Amino acid sequence: CASSPGDAFF. V is TRBV23-1 and J is TRBJ1-1; D may be TRBD1 (5 bases). TRBV23-1 is classed as an ORF, of uncertain function. CDR3 length equals 10 residues. Trimming took 4 bases from V and 11 from J, leaving 8 bases between them.

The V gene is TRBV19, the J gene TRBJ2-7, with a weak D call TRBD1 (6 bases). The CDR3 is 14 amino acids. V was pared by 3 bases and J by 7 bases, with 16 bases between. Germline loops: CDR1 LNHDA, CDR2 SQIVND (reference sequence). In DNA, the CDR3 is TGTGCCAGTAGTATCACATCACAGGGTAGGGAGCAGTACTTC. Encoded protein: CASSITSQGREQYF.

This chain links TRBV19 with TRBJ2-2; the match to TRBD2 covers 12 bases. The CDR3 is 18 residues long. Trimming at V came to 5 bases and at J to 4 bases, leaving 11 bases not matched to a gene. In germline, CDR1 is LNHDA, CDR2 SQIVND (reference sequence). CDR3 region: CASSPGLAGRWATGELFF. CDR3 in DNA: TGTGCCAGTAGTCCAGGACTAGCGGGGAGATGGGCCACCGGGGAGCTGTTTTTT.

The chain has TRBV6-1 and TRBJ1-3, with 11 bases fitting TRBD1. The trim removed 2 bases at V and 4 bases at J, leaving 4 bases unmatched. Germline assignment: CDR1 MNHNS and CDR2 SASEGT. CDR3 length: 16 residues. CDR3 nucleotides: TGTGCCAGCAGTGAATTTGGACAGGGGGCCGGAAACACCATATATTTT. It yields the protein CASSEFGQGAGNTIYF.

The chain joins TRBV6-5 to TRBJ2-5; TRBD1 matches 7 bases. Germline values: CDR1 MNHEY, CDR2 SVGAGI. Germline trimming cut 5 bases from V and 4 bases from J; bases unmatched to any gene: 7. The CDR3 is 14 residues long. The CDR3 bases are TGTGCCAGCAGTCCCGACAGGGAAAGAGAGACCCAGTACTTC. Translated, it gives CASSPDRERETQYF.

For the CDR3, the DNA is TGCGCCAGCAGCCAGACTAGCGGGGCGACCGGGGAGCTGTTTTTT. Encoded protein: CASSQTSGATGELFF. This sequence joins TRBV5-1 and TRBJ2-2; TRBD2 agrees at 11 bases. Unmatched junction bases numbered 4, after V lost 4 bases and J lost 5 bases. There are 15 residues in the CDR3. Per the germline V gene, CDR1 is SGHRS and CDR2 is YFSETQ.

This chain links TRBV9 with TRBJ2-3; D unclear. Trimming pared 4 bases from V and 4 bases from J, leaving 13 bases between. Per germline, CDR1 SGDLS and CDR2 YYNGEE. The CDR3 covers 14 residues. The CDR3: CASSPLFSADTQYF. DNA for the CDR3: TGTGCCAGCAGCCCTTTATTCTCAGCAGATACGCAGTATTTT.

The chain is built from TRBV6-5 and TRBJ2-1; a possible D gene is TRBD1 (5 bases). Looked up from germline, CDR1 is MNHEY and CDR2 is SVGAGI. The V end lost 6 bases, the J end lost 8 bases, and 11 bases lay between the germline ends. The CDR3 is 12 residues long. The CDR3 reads CASSHGRDEQFF. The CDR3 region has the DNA TGTGCCAGCAGCCACGGCAGGGATGAGCAGTTCTTC.

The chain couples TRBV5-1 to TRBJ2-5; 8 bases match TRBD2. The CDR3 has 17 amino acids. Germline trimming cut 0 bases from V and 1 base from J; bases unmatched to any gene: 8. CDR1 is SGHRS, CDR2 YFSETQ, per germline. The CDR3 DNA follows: TGCGCCAGCAGCTTGGCCATCACTAGCGGCCCCCAAGAGACCCAGTACTTC. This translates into CASSLAITSGPQETQYF.

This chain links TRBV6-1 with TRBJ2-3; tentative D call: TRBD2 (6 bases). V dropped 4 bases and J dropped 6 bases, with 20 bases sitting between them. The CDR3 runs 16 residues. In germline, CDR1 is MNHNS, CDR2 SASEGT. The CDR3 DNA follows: TGTGCCAGCAGTGGGGACTTGCGGAACATCAGGGATACGCAGTATTTT. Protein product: CASSGDLRNIRDTQYF.

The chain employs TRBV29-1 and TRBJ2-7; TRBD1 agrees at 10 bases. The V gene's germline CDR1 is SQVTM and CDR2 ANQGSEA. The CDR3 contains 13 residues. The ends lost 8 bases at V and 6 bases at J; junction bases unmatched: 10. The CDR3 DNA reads TGCAGCACCCTGAAATGGACAGGGGGCGAGCAGTACTTC. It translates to CSTLKWTGGEQYF.

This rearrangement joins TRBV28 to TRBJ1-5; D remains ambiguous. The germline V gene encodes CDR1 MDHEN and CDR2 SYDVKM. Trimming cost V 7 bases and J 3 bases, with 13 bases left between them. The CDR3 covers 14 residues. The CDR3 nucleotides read TGTGCCAGCAAGTTGCCCAGGATCAATCAGCCCCAGCATTTT. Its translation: CASKLPRINQPQHF.

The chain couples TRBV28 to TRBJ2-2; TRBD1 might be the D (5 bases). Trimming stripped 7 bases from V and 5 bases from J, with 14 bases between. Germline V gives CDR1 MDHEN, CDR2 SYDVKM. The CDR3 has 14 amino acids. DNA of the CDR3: TGTGCCAGCAAGGGGAATTCGAGGACCGGGGAGCTGTTTTTT. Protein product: CASKGNSRTGELFF. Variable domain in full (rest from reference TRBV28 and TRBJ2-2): DVKVTQSSRYLVKRTGEKVFLECVQDMDHENMFWYRQDPGLGLRLIYFSYDVKMKEKGDIPEGYSVSREKKERFSLILESASTNQTSMYLCASKGNSRTGELFFGEGSRLTVL.

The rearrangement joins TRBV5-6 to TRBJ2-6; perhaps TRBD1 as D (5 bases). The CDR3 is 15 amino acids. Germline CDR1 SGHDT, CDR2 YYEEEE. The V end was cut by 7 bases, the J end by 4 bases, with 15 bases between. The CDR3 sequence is CASCVGVPGANVLTF. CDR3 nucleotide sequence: TGTGCCAGCTGTGTAGGGGTGCCCGGGGCCAACGTCCTGACTTTC.

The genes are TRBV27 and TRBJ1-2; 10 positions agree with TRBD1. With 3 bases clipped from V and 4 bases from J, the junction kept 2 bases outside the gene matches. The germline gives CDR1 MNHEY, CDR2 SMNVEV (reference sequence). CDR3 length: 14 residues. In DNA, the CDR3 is TGTGCCAGCAGTTTGGGGACAGGGGTCTATGGCTACACCTTC. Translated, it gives CASSLGTGVYGYTF.

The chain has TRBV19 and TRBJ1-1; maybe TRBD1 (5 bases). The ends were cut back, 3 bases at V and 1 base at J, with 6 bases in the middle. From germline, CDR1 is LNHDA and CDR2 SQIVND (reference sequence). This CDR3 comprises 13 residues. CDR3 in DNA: TGTGCCAGTAGTATCGGACAGAACACTGAAGCTTTCTTT. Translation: CASSIGQNTEAFF.

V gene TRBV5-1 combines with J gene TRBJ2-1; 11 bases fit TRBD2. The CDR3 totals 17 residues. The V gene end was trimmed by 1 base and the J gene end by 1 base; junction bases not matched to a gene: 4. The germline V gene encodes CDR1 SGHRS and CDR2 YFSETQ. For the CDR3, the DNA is TGCGCCAGCAGCTTGACCCCTAGCGGGGGGTCCTACAATGAGCAGTTCTTC. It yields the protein CASSLTPSGGSYNEQFF.

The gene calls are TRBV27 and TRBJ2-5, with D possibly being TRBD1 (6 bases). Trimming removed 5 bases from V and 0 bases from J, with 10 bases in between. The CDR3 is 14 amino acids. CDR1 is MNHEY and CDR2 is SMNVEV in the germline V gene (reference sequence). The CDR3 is CASSPQGYQETQYF. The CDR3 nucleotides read TGTGCCAGCAGTCCCCAGGGGTACCAAGAGACCCAGTACTTC.

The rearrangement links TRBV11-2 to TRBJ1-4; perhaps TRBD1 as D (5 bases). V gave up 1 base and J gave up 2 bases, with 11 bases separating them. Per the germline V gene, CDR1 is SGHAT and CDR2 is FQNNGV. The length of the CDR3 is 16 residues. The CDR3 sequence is CASSLGGWSTNEKLFF. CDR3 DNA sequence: TGTGCCAGCAGCTTAGGGGGCTGGTCGACTAATGAAAAACTGTTTTTT.

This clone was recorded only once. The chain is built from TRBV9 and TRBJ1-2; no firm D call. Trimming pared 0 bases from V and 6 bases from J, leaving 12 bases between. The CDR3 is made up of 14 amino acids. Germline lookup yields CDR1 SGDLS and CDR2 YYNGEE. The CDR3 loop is CASSVGSGVDGYTF. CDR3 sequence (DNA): TGTGCCAGCAGCGTAGGGTCAGGTGTCGATGGCTACACCTTC.

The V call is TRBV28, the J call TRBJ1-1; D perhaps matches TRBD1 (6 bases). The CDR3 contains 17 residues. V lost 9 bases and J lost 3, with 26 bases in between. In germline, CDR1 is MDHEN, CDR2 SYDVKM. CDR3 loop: CASRITAGAKGDTEAFF. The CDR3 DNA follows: TGTGCCAGTCGAATAACGGCAGGGGCCAAGGGCGACACTGAAGCTTTCTTT.